This TCR beta chain was found in a study of T cells in localized non-small cell lung cancer. Overall study results and limits: Exceeding tumor, uninvolved adjacent lung had the highest T cell clonality. Adjacent lung held a median roughly 60 of the top 100 tumor clones. In the blood, greater T cell density corresponded to longer overall survival.

The CDR3 sequence is 16 residues long. V was clipped by 1 base and J by 0 bases, with 7 bases between them. Germline V lookup: CDR1 MGHRA, CDR2 YSYEKL. TCRdb keeps only in-frame clones here, not all; method: immunoSEQ multiplex PCR. The profile shows approximately 100,000 clones, approximately 91% of them singletons. A note on this clone: Its specificity is not known.

The specimen was PBMCs, collected before any cancer treatment. J is TRBJ1-6 and V is TRBV4-1; D not certain. The sequence was obtained from a woman between 35 and 75 years old with stage II squamous cell lung carcinoma. The CDR3 sequence is CASSQGAGSYNSPLHF. The DNA for the CDR3 is TGCGCCAGCAGCCAAGGGGCGGGCTCCTATAATTCACCCCTCCACTTT.